These 9 T cell receptor beta chains were all obtained from the same sample, sequenced in a study of cytomegalovirus exposure and HLA in healthy donors. It was with 60 Vbeta and 13 Jbeta primers that the PCR ran. The method was immunoSEQ multiplex PCR; TCRdb's version includes in-frame clones alone and lacks a portion of them. The sample has over 120,000 clones, roughly 79% seen once; the top ten hold approximately 1.5%. Input material: PBMCs. These TCRs come from a young man in good health and CMV-seropositive.

The chain couples TRBV6-1 to TRBJ2-7; 7 bases are a match to TRBD1. With 3 bases clipped from V and 4 bases from J, the junction kept 12 bases outside the gene matches. CDR3 length: 16 residues. Per the germline V gene, CDR1 is MNHNS and CDR2 is SASEGT. The CDR3 DNA reads TGTGCCAGCAGTGATCCCCATCGGGGACAGCGTTACGAGCAGTACTTC. This translates into CASSDPHRGQRYEQYF.

On this clone itself: In the same sample, other DNA sequences code for this CDR3. The rearrangement joins TRBV7-9 to TRBJ1-2; the D is unclear. The V end was cut by 3 bases, the J end by 3 bases, with 5 bases between. This CDR3 region has 12 residues. Germline assignment: CDR1 SEHNR and CDR2 FQNEAQ (reference sequence). The CDR3 loop is CASSLRDYGYTF. CDR3 coding DNA: TGTGCCAGCAGCTTGAGAGACTATGGCTACACCTTC.

The chain combines TRBV9 with TRBJ1-3; D not certain. V lost 3 bases to trimming and J lost 0 bases, with 10 bases between them. Germline CDR1 reads SGDLS; CDR2 reads YYNGEE. The CDR3 totals 15 residues. CDR3 amino acids: CASSASRSSGNTIYF. As DNA, the CDR3 is TGTGCCAGCAGCGCGTCTCGCAGCTCTGGAAACACCATATATTTT. Complete variable domain (other parts from reference TRBV9 and TRBJ1-3): DSGVTQTPKHLITATGQRVTLRCSPRSGDLSVYWYQQSLDQGLQFLIQYYNGEERAKGNILERFSAQQFPDLHSELNLSSLELGDSALYFCASSASRSSGNTIYFGEGSWLTVV.

This chain uses TRBV30 with TRBJ1-2; D remains unclear. The V gene lost 0 bases and the J gene lost 7 bases, with 12 bases spanning the gap. Germline loops: CDR1 GTSNPN, CDR2 SVGIG (reference sequence). The CDR3 loop spans 13 amino acids. CDR3 coding DNA: TGTGCCTGGAGTGTACGGTCGGTAGCTGGCTACACCTTC. It yields the protein CAWSVRSVAGYTF.

The rearrangement uses TRBV6-1 and TRBJ1-6; no reliable D call. From germline, CDR1 is MNHNS and CDR2 SASEGT. V was cut by 3 bases and J by 13 bases, with 10 bases left in between. This CDR3 region has 12 residues. CDR3 bases: TGTGCCAGCAGTGACGTCGCGTATCCCCTCCACTTT. It yields the protein CASSDVAYPLHF.

The rearrangement links TRBV27 to TRBJ2-2; 7 bases line up with TRBD2. V lost 2 bases and J lost 3; bases outside the gene matches: 9. Germline CDR1 and CDR2: MNHEY and SMNVEV (reference sequence). This CDR3 is built from 17 residues. CDR3 amino acids: CASSLGGLGYYTGELFF. CDR3 in DNA: TGTGCCAGCAGTTTAGGAGGACTAGGGTACTACACCGGGGAGCTGTTTTTT.

This rearrangement joins TRBV18 to TRBJ2-7, with D uncertain. CDR1 and CDR2 from the germline V gene are KGHSH and LQKENI. V gave up 6 bases and J gave up 6 bases, with 9 bases separating them. The CDR3 is made up of 11 amino acids. The CDR3 DNA sequence: TGTGCCAGCTCCCTTAAGCTCGAGCAGTACTTC. It encodes CASSLKLEQYF.

This chain joins TRBV2 and TRBJ2-5; 8 nucleotides agree with TRBD2. Trimming took 0 bases from V and 8 from J; bases not matched to a gene: 11. The CDR3 loop spans 16 amino acids. The germline V gene encodes CDR1 SNHLY and CDR2 FYNNEI. The CDR3 loop is CASSEALSGGAGTQYF. CDR3 DNA: TGTGCCAGCAGTGAAGCGTTGAGCGGGGGTGCCGGTACCCAGTACTTC.

This chain uses TRBV4-1 with TRBJ2-2, with 11 bases that match TRBD2. V lost 3 bases to trimming and J lost 4 bases; unmatched junction nucleotides: 7. The CDR3 runs to 17 residues. The germline CDR1 and CDR2 sequences are MGHRA and YSYEKL. The CDR3 protein is CASSHEPGLAATGELFF. In DNA form, the CDR3 reads TGCGCCAGCAGCCATGAGCCGGGACTAGCGGCCACCGGGGAGCTGTTTTTT.